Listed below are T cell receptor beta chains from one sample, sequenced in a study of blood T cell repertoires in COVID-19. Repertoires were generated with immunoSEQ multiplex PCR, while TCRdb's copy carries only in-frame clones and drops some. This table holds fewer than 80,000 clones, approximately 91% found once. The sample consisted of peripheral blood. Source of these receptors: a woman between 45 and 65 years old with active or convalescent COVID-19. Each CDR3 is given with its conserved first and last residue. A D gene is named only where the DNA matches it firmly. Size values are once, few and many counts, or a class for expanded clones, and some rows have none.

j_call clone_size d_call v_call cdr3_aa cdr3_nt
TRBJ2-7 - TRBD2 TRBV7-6 CASSLRESSHEQYF TGTGCCAGCAGCTTGCGGGAGTCAAGCCACGAGCAGTACTTC
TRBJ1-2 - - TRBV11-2 CASSFSGDGYGYTF TGTGCCAGCAGCTTTTCGGGGGATGGCTATGGCTACACCTTC
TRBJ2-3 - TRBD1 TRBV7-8 CASSPDRGNTDTQYF TGTGCCAGCAGCCCAGACAGGGGGAACACAGATACGCAGTATTTT
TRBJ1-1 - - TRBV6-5 CASRSGNTEAFF TGTGCCAGCAGATCGGGGAACACTGAAGCTTTCTTT
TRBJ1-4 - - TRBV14 CASNRWGLGEKLFF TGTGCCAGCAATCGGTGGGGGCTCGGAGAAAAACTGTTTTTT
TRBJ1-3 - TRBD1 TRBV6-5 CASSRTGFSGNTIYF TGTGCCAGCAGTAGGACAGGGTTCTCTGGAAACACCATATATTTT
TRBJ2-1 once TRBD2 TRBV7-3 CASSRGLAGGNEQFF TGTGCCAGCAGCCGGGGACTAGCGGGGGGCAATGAGCAGTTCTTC
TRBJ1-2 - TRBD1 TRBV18 CASSPSDRVRGYTF TGTGCCAGCTCACCGTCGGACAGGGTGCGTGGCTACACCTTC
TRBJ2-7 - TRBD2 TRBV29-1 CSVVLAGVPYEQYF TGCAGCGTTGTACTAGCGGGAGTCCCGTACGAGCAGTACTTC
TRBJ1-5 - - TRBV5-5 CASSQNPQQPQHF TGTGCCAGCAGCCAGAACCCCCAACAGCCCCAGCATTTT
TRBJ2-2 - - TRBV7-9 CASSSGIGYTGELFF TGTGCCAGCAGCTCCGGCATCGGGTACACCGGGGAGCTGTTTTTT
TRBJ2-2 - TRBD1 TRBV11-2 CASSLPTGGIAGELFF TGTGCCAGCAGCTTACCAACAGGGGGAATAGCCGGGGAGCTGTTTTTT
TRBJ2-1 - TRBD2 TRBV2 CASLAGGERWFF TGTGCCAGCCTAGCGGGAGGGGAAAGATGGTTCTTC
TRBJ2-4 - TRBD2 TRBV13 CASSLEAGESKNIQYF TGTGCCAGCAGCTTAGAAGCGGGAGAGTCCAAAAACATTCAGTACTTC
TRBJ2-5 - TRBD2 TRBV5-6 CASSDWTSARQETQYF TGTGCCAGCAGCGACTGGACTAGCGCCCGCCAAGAGACCCAGTACTTC